The following is a T cell receptor beta chain sequence with its context. This entry belongs to a study of blood T cell repertoires in COVID-19. Study as a whole: Whether acute or convalescent, the COVID-19 samples came from the United States, Italy and Spain. The analysed material was cDNA or gDNA that came from T cells, B-cell-depleted T cells, or PBMCs.

Unmatched junction bases numbered 2, after V lost 4 bases and J lost 0 bases. Germline CDR1 SEHNR, CDR2 FQNEAQ (reference sequence). The CDR3 is 15 amino acids. The authors' processing: Amplification with reference gene primers provided the estimates of nucleated cell counts. Profiling relied on immunoSEQ multiplex PCR, and the TCRdb table lists in-frame clones only, not all of them. The V and J calls and clone size come from that table; D and trimming were worked out from the DNA. Of about 220,000 clones in the sample, approximately 80% were seen once. Material for sequencing was peripheral blood. The clonotype comes from a human donor in a cohort sampled during active COVID-19. The chain carries TRBV7-9 and TRBJ1-4; 7 bases agree with TRBD1. CDR3 in DNA: TGTGCCAGCAGCTACGGACAGGCAACTAATGAAAAACTGTTTTTT. Amino acids: CASSYGQATNEKLFF. Full variable domain (missing parts from reference TRBV7-9 and TRBJ1-4): DTGVSQNPRHKITKRGQNVTFRCDPISEHNRLYWYRQTLGQGPEFLTYFQNEAQLEKSRLLSDRFSAERPKGSFSTLEIQRTEQGDSAMYLCASSYGQATNEKLFFGSGTQLSVL.